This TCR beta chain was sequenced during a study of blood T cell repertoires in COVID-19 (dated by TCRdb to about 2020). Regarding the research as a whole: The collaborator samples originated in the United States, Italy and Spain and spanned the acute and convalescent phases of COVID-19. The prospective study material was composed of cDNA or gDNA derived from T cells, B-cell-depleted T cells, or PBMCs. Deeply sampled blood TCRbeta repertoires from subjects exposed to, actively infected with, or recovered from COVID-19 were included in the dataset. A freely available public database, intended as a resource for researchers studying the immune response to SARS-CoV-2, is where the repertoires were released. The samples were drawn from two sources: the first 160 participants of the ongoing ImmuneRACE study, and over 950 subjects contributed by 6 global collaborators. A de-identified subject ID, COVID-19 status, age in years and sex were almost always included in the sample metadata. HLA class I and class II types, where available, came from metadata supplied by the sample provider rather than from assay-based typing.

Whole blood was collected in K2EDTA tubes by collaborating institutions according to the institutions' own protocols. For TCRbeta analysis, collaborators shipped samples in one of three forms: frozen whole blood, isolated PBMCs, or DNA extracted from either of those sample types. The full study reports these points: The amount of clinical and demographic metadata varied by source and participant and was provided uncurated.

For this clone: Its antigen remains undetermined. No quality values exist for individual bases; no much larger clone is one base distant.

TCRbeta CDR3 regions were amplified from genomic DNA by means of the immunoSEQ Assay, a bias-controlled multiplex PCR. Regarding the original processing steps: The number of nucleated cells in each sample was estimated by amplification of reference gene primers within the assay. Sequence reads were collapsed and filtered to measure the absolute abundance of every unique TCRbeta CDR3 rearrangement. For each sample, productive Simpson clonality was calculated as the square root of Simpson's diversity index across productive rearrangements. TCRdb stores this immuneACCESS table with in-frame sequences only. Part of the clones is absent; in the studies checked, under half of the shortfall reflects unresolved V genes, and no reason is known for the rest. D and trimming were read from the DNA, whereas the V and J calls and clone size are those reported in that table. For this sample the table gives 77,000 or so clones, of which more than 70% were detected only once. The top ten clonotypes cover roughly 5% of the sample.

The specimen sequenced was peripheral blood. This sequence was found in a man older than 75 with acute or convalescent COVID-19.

CDR3 region: CASSTTGTGTQYF. The nucleotides are TGTGCCAGTAGTACTACAGGGACAGGGACCCAGTACTTC. Recombination connected TRBV19 to TRBJ2-5, with 8 junctional bases fitting TRBD1. V is trimmed back by 4 bases and J by 7 bases, and the junction contains 5 bases that no gene match accounts for. Spanning cysteine to phenylalanine, the CDR3 consists of 13 amino acids. Only CDR3 DNA remains: 39 bases, in frame from the first base. CDR1 and CDR2 are drawn from the germline V gene (reference sequence): LNHDA, SQIVND.